This T cell receptor beta chain was found in a study of T cells after yellow fever vaccination (dated by TCRdb to the late 2010s). Turning to the overall study: The SMART-Seq v4 Ultra Low Input RNA kit was used to prepare libraries from fractions with low cell numbers. To track T-cell clones before and after primary and booster YFV17D yellow fever vaccination, bulk TCR alpha and beta repertoires were sequenced longitudinally. The cohort comprised two healthy male donors, one aged 18 to 29 and one aged 30 to 40 years. Blood was collected at multiple timepoints before and after primary and secondary immunization, and bulk PBMC replicates and cell subsets were isolated.

The treatment or condition tag for this specimen amounts to: live attenuated yellow fever vaccine strain. A standard Ficoll-Paque protocol was used to isolate PBMCs from peripheral blood. CD4 and CD8 T-cell fractions were isolated with Dynabeads CD4 and CD8 positive selection kits. TriZol was used to extract RNA from bulk PBMCs, CD4 and CD8 fractions, and dextramer-positive and dextramer-negative fractions. Overall study outcomes, separate from this receptor: Most clones expanded after primary vaccination (about 96% of CD4 and roughly 90% of CD8) were re-detected after the booster, suggesting that broad memory maintenance occurred. Computational filtering was required because FACS-sorted repertoires could contain abundant contaminating clonotypes from the bulk population. A small share of clonotypes was detected in both CD4 and CD8 compartments, with the overlap likely arising from convergent recombination. Because the study included only a couple of donors, the extent to which the findings can be generalized is limited. The secondary T-cell response was found to be weaker but faster than the primary response, with a peak reached on day 5 rather than on day 15.

The germline V gene provides CDR1 SGDLS and CDR2 YYNGEE. V and J lose 0 bases and 8 bases, and a span of 9 bases separates them. The cysteine opens and the phenylalanine closes a CDR3 of 14 amino acids. Just the 42-base CDR3 DNA is kept, in frame starting at base 1. TCR cDNA was synthesized by 5'RACE template switching, through which a universal primer site and unique molecular identifiers were introduced. Priming of cDNA synthesis was performed from both the TCR alpha and TCR beta constant segments. Library amplification involved two PCR steps, and the second step added sample barcodes and sequencing adapters. Libraries were sequenced on Illumina HiSeq 2500 (2x100 bp) or NovaSeq (2x150 bp). In the source study's methods: MIGEC was used to demultiplex reads and collapse the reads into UMI consensus sequences, and MiXCR was used for V(D)J alignment. Vaccine-responding clonotypes were defined with edgeR using replicate PBMC samples, requiring FDR below 0.01 and a log2 fold change above 5 up to day 15. Bulk clonotypes were assigned CD4 or CD8 identity according to which sequenced CD4 or CD8 repertoire held them at higher abundance. The raw public reads went through TCRdb reprocessing: fastp at Q25, MiXCR clone calling, in-frame beta chains kept. One record per CDR3 amino acid sequence lists the most common genes and DNA. The V and J calls, along with clone size, are taken from TCRdb and not from the paper's own processing. The table for this sample lists approximately 250,000 distinct CDR3 sequences; around 6.7% of them were counted only once. The ten most abundant clones make up approximately 0.99% of the sample.

This clonotype turned up a few times. Its antigen is still unknown. No much larger clonotype is one base removed from it; base qualities were not supplied. Rearrangement joined TRBV9 to TRBJ1-6, with TRBD1 as a weak D call on 5 bases. The receptor was derived from a man aged 30-40 years who received the YFV17D yellow fever vaccine. Sequenced material: CD4+ T cells sorted from PBMCs, taken on the day of the yellow fever booster vaccination. The sequenced DNA: TGTGCCAGCAGCGTAGGGGGGATAGATTCACCCCTCCACTTT. This translates into CASSVGGIDSPLHF.